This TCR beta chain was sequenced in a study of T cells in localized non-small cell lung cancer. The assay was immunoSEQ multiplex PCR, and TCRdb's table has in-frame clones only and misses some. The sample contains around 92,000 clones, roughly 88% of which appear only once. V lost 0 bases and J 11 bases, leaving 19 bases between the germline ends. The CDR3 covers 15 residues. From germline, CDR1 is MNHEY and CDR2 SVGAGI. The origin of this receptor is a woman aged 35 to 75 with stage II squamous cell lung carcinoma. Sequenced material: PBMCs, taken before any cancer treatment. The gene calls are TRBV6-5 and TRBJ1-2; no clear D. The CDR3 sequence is CASSYSRGDLMRYTF. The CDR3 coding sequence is TGTGCCAGCAGTTACTCGCGGGGAGACCTTATGCGGTACACCTTC.